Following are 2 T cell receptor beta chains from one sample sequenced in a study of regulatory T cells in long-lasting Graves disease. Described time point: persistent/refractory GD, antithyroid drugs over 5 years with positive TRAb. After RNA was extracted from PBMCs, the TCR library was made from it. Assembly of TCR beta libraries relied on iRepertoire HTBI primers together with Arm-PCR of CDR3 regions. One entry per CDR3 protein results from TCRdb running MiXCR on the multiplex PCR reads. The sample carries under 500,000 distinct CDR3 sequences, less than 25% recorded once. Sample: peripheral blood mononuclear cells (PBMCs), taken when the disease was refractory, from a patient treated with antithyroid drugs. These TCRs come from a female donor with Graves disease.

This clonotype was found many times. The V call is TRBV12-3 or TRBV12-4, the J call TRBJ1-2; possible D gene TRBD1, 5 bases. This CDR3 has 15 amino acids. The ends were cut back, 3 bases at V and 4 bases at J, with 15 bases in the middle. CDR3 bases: TGTGCCAGCAGTTTCGGGTTGGGGGGTACCTATGGCTACACCTTC. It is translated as CASSFGLGGTYGYTF.

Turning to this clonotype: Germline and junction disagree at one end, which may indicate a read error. CDR3 region: CASSDELNCGYTF. CDR3 coding DNA: TGTGCCAGCAGTGACGAACTTAACTGTGGCTACACCTTC. The chain joins TRBV6-1 to TRBJ1-2, with no clear D. There are 13 residues in the CDR3. Germline CDR1 and CDR2: MNHNS and SASEGT.